This T cell receptor (beta chain) emerged from a study of T cell responses to AZD1222 COVID-19 vaccine. Whole-study findings and limits: There were mostly white British donors and more females than males, and clonal diversity was possibly underestimated. Repertoires were obtained solely post-peak T cell response. Only a handful of AZD1222 recipients were seropositive at baseline.

Profiling relied on immunoSEQ multiplex PCR, and the TCRdb table lists in-frame clones only, not all of them. The data hold around 190,000 clones, with almost 95% observed a single time. CDR3 length: 10 amino acids. Turning to this clone: Antigen unknown.

The sequencing here drew on peripheral blood, taken on day 0 of AZD1222 vaccination. The chain links TRBV21-1 to TRBJ1-5. TRBV21-1 is termed a pseudogene. The sequence derives from an adult in good health. The CDR3 here is CASSKEPQHF. The CDR3, as DNA: TGTGCCAGCAGCAAGGAGCCCCAGCATTTT.